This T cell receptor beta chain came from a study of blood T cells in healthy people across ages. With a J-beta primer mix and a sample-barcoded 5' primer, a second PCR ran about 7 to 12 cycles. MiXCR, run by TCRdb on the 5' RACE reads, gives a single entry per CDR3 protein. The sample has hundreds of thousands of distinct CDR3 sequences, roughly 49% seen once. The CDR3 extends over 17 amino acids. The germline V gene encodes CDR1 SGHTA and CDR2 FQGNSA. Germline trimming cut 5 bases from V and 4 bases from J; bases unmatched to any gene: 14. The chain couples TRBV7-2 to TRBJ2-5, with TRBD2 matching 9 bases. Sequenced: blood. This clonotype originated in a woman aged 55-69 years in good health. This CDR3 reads CASSLGPGHSGRETQYF. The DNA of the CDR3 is TGTGCCAGCAGCCTCGGGCCTGGACATAGCGGGAGAGAGACCCAGTACTTC.